One sample yielded the 19 T cell receptor beta chains listed below, sequenced in a study of PD-1 blockade in classical Hodgkin lymphoma. No patient escaped relapse after autologous stem cell transplantation, and brentuximab vedotin exposure varied. Data came from immunoSEQ multiplex PCR; TCRdb stores just in-frame clones and leaves some out. The table records about 39,000 clones, 85% to 90% of them present only once. Specimen: peripheral blood mononuclear cells (PBMCs), collected at baseline. The source of these receptors is a human donor with classical Hodgkin lymphoma.

This chain links TRBV27 with TRBJ1-2; 7 bases are shared with TRBD1. The CDR3 is 13 amino acids. CDR1 and CDR2 from the germline V gene are MNHEY and SMNVEV (reference sequence). The trim removed 5 bases at V and 8 bases at J, leaving 8 bases unmatched. CDR3 residues: CASSPRDSLGYTF. The CDR3 DNA sequence: TGTGCCAGCAGTCCCAGGGACAGCCTGGGCTACACCTTC.

V is TRBV28 and J is TRBJ2-7; D is undetermined. Germline-derived CDR1 and CDR2 are MDHEN and SYDVKM. V lost 5 bases to trimming and J lost 3 bases, with 2 bases between them. The CDR3 runs 10 residues. The CDR3 spells CASSNYEQYF. The CDR3 DNA is TGTGCCAGCAGTAACTACGAGCAGTACTTC.

The rearrangement joins TRBV6-1 to TRBJ2-5; TRBD2 matches at 9 bases. The J segment lost 5 bases and the V segment lost 6 bases, leaving 7 bases of the junction unmatched. The CDR3 is 14 residues long. Germline V gene data show CDR1 as MNHNS and CDR2 as SASEGT. In DNA, the CDR3 is TGTGCCAGCAGGATCCGGGCGGGGGGGGAGACCCAGTACTTC. Translating gives CASRIRAGGETQYF.

The chain is built from TRBV7-3 and TRBJ2-2; 7 nucleotides match TRBD1. V was pared by 5 bases and J by 3 bases, with 3 bases of the junction left unmatched. CDR3 length: 14 residues. Germline V gene lookup returns CDR1 SGHTA and CDR2 FQGTGA. CDR3 nucleotide sequence: TGTGCCAGCAGCCACGGGACAGACACCGGGGAGCTGTTTTTT. Protein product: CASSHGTDTGELFF.

This clone came up once. This chain links TRBV7-2 with TRBJ2-3; D gene unclear. Trimming stripped 2 bases from V and 2 bases from J, with 8 bases between. CDR1 and CDR2 (germline): SGHTA, FQGNSA. CDR3 length: 14 residues. The CDR3 is CASSLTQFTDTQYF. In nucleotides, the CDR3 is TGTGCCAGCAGCTTAACGCAATTCACAGATACGCAGTATTTT.

The chain combines TRBV6-5 with TRBJ2-1; D is uncertain. Per the germline V gene, CDR1 is MNHEY and CDR2 is SVGAGI. V was clipped by 0 bases and J by 6 bases, with 6 bases between them. The CDR3 consists of 13 residues. Written as DNA, the CDR3 is TGTGCCAGCAGTTACTCTCCAGGCAATGAGCAGTTCTTC. It specifies CASSYSPGNEQFF.

This clone has a single count. The gene calls are TRBV5-1 and TRBJ2-1; 9 nucleotides align to TRBD2. This CDR3 comprises 16 residues. Unmatched junction bases numbered 6, after V lost 0 bases and J lost 5 bases. The V gene's germline CDR1 is SGHRS and CDR2 YFSETQ. In nucleotides, the CDR3 is TGCGCCAGCAGCTTGGTCCCTAGCGGGACCGACAATGAGCAGTTCTTC. Its protein product is CASSLVPSGTDNEQFF. The full variable domain, completed using reference TRBV5-1 and TRBJ2-1, is KAGVTQTPRYLIKTRGQQVTLSCSPISGHRSVSWYQQTPGQGLQFLFEYFSETQRNKGNFPGRFSGRQFSNSRSEMNVSTLELGDSALYLCASSLVPSGTDNEQFFGPGTRLTVL.

The chain couples TRBV6-5 to TRBJ2-1, with a possible D match to TRBD1 (6 bases). Deletions cut 5 bases from V and 1 base from J, with 9 bases between. Germline CDR1 is MNHEY and CDR2 is SVGAGI. This CDR3 region has 14 residues. The CDR3 protein is CASSRTESYNEQFF. The CDR3 DNA follows: TGTGCCAGCAGTCGGACAGAATCCTACAATGAGCAGTTCTTC.

This clone is a singleton in its sample. The chain combines TRBV2 with TRBJ2-4; 9 bases match TRBD2. CDR1 and CDR2 (germline): SNHLY, FYNNEI. The CDR3 contains 15 residues. Germline trimming cut 3 bases from V and 1 base from J; bases unmatched to any gene: 1. CDR3 sequence (DNA): TGTGCCAGCAGTGAGAGCGGGGGGGCCAAAAACATTCAGTACTTC. Amino acids: CASSESGGAKNIQYF.

In this sample, this clone turned up a few times. The V and J genes are TRBV27 and TRBJ2-1; 10 positions match TRBD2. The length of the CDR3 is 14 residues. V gave up 6 bases and J gave up 4 bases; unmatched junction bases: 3. Per germline, CDR1 MNHEY and CDR2 SMNVEV (reference sequence). The CDR3 here is CASSGLAAYNEQFF. Here the CDR3 DNA reads TGTGCCAGCAGCGGACTAGCGGCTTACAATGAGCAGTTCTTC.

This chain joins TRBV7-9 and TRBJ2-7; no clear D. The length of the CDR3 is 12 residues. Trimming cost V 1 base and J 2 bases, with 3 bases left between them. Germline V gene sequence: CDR1 SEHNR, CDR2 FQNEAQ (reference sequence). CDR3 loop: CASSLEPYEQYF. The DNA of the CDR3 is TGTGCCAGCAGCTTAGAGCCCTACGAGCAGTACTTC.

In this sample, this clone turned up once. This rearrangement joins TRBV19 to TRBJ1-5, with a weak D call TRBD1 (5 bases). Looked up from germline, CDR1 is LNHDA and CDR2 is SQIVND (reference sequence). V was pared by 0 bases and J by 5 bases, with 11 bases between. The CDR3 has 15 amino acids. In DNA form, the CDR3 reads TGTGCCAGTAGTATAGAACGGTGGGGCCATCAGCCCCAGCATTTT. It yields the protein CASSIERWGHQPQHF.

The V gene is TRBV4-3, the J gene TRBJ1-6, with 9 nucleotides matching TRBD1. V lost 5 bases and J lost 5; bases outside the gene matches: 7. This CDR3 spans 16 amino acids. Per germline, CDR1 LGHNA and CDR2 YSLEER. The CDR3 here is CASSSSTGGNNSPLHF. Written as DNA, the CDR3 is TGCGCCAGCAGCTCTTCGACAGGGGGTAATAATTCACCCCTCCACTTT.

The rearrangement uses TRBV10-3 and TRBJ1-2; 8 bases match TRBD1. CDR3 length: 12 amino acids. The germline V gene encodes CDR1 ENHRY and CDR2 SYGVKD. V shed 11 bases and J 6 bases; nucleotides not matched to a gene: 8. CDR3 nucleotide sequence: TGTGCCGCCCGACAGGGGTCGGATGGCTACACCTTC. This encodes CAARQGSDGYTF.

The chain couples TRBV5-6 to TRBJ2-5, with 9 bases fitting TRBD1. The CDR3 has 15 amino acids. Germline V CDR1 and CDR2: SGHDT, YYEEEE. V gave up 4 bases and J gave up 5 bases; unmatched junction bases: 9. CDR3 nucleotide sequence: TGTGCCAGCAGCCTAGGACAGGGGAGTGTCGAGACCCAGTACTTC. Its translation is CASSLGQGSVETQYF. Filled out from reference TRBV5-6 and TRBJ2-5, the complete variable domain reads DAGVTQSPTHLIKTRGQQVTLRCSPKSGHDTVSWYQQALGQGPQFIFQYYEEEERQRGNFPDRFSGHQFPNYSSELNVNALLLGDSALYLCASSLGQGSVETQYFGPGTRLLVL.

This chain joins TRBV19 and TRBJ2-1, with no clear D. The CDR3 spans 14 residues. V was clipped by 5 bases and J by 0 bases, with 8 bases between them. Germline values: CDR1 LNHDA, CDR2 SQIVND (reference sequence). The DNA for the CDR3 is TGTGCCAGTAGTCCTTACCACTCCTACAATGAGCAGTTCTTC. Its translation: CASSPYHSYNEQFF.

The chain has TRBV18 and TRBJ1-3; perhaps TRBD1 as D (6 bases). The V end was cut by 2 bases, the J end by 0 bases, with 8 bases between. The germline V gene encodes CDR1 KGHSH and CDR2 LQKENI. The CDR3 runs 15 residues. CDR3 region: CASSPMGASGNTIYF. In DNA form, the CDR3 reads TGTGCCAGCTCACCAATGGGGGCCTCTGGAAACACCATATATTTT.

The CDR3 is CASWRTRGDIDSGNTIYF. The DNA for the CDR3 is TGCGCCAGCTGGAGAACCCGAGGGGACATCGACTCTGGAAACACCATATATTTT. J is TRBJ1-3 and V is TRBV10-1; D is possibly TRBD1 (6 bases). Germline V gene data show CDR1 as WNHNN and CDR2 as SYGVQD (reference sequence). CDR3 length: 18 residues. V was shortened by 8 bases and J by 0 bases, with 23 bases between the two germline ends.

This chain joins TRBV6-1 and TRBJ1-1, with TRBD1 identical over 7 bases. Germline trimming cut 6 bases from V and 4 bases from J; bases unmatched to any gene: 8. CDR3 size: 14 residues. CDR1 and CDR2 (germline): MNHNS, SASEGT. Written as DNA, the CDR3 is TGTGCCAGCAGGCCTCAGGGGGGGGGCACTGAAGCTTTCTTT. Amino acid sequence: CASRPQGGGTEAFF.